Described below is a single T cell receptor (beta chain) sequence and its context. The sample originates from a study of siplizumab effects on memory and regulatory T cells. The CDR3 extends over 13 amino acids. CDR1 and CDR2 from the germline V gene are SGHVS and FNYEAQ. Clones were sequenced by immunoSEQ multiplex PCR, and TCRdb holds only the in-frame ones, with some missing. The sample has tens of thousands of clones, 88% seen once. The sample taken for sequencing was Tregs sorted from blood. The V gene is TRBV7-6, the J gene TRBJ2-5; maybe TRBD1 (6 bases). TRBJ2-7 matches the DNA end more closely, so the J call is doubtful. The TCR comes from a human donor in good health. For the CDR3, the DNA is TGTGCCAGCAGCTTAGCGCCAGGGGACGAGCAGTACTTC. The encoded protein is CASSLAPGDEQYF.